The 31 T cell receptor beta chains below come from one sample, sequenced in a study of blood T cell repertoires in COVID-19. TCRdb's table, derived via immunoSEQ multiplex PCR, lists solely in-frame clones and lacks some. Among 100,000 or so clones listed, around 86% were seen once. Material: peripheral blood. The receptors come from a man older than 75 with acute or convalescent COVID-19.

V is TRBV7-2 and J is TRBJ2-7, with 10 bases identical to TRBD1. Germline trimming cut 4 bases from V and 5 bases from J; bases unmatched to any gene: 11. CDR3 size: 16 residues. Germline V gives CDR1 SGHTA, CDR2 FQGNSA. The CDR3 DNA reads TGTGCCAGCAGCTCACGGGGGGGGACAGGGGTGAACGAGCAGTACTTC. As protein: CASSSRGGTGVNEQYF. Full variable domain (missing parts from reference TRBV7-2 and TRBJ2-7): GAGVSQSPSNKVTEKGKDVELRCDPISGHTALYWYRQSLGQGLEFLIYFQGNSAPDKSGLPSDRFSAERTGGSVSTLTIQRTQQEDSAVYLCASSSRGGTGVNEQYFGPGTRLTVT.

The genes are TRBV12-3 or TRBV12-4 and TRBJ1-6, with 8 bases identical to TRBD1. This CDR3 is built from 13 residues. The trim removed 8 bases at V and 8 bases at J, leaving 5 bases unmatched. CDR3 DNA: TGTGCCAGCTCGGGACAGGTAGATTCACCCCTCCACTTT. Protein product: CASSGQVDSPLHF.

This clone showed up just a few times. V gene TRBV7-2 combines with J gene TRBJ2-7; TRBD2 agrees at 9 bases. V lost 4 bases to trimming and J lost 2 bases; unmatched junction nucleotides: 6. This CDR3 is built from 15 residues. Germline CDR1 and CDR2: SGHTA and FQGNSA. Here the CDR3 DNA reads TGTGCCAGCAGCTCAGTAGTAGCGGGAGCCTACGAGCAGTACTTC. The encoded protein is CASSSVVAGAYEQYF.

The chain uses TRBV5-4 and TRBJ2-7, with 14 bases fitting TRBD2. Germline trimming cut 1 base from V and 2 bases from J; bases unmatched to any gene: 2. This CDR3 region has 16 residues. From germline, CDR1 is SGHNT and CDR2 YYREEE (reference sequence). CDR3 residues: CASSLRLAGGAYEQYF. CDR3 DNA sequence: TGTGCCAGCAGCTTGAGACTAGCGGGAGGGGCCTACGAGCAGTACTTC.

This clone was recorded only once. V is TRBV5-4 and J is TRBJ1-4, with D possibly being TRBD1 (6 bases). The CDR3 length is 16 residues. The V gene's germline CDR1 is SGHNT and CDR2 YYREEE (reference sequence). V lost 5 bases, J lost 8 bases, and 22 bases lay in between. The CDR3 coding sequence is TGTGCCAGCAGTTCTGGAGGGGGGGGACTACGGGAAAAACTGTTTTTT. It is translated as CASSSGGGGLREKLFF.

This clone was picked up one time. The same CDR3 also results from other DNA sequences found in this sample. The chain links TRBV5-1 to TRBJ2-5; the D gene is possibly TRBD1 (6 bases). The CDR3 length is 13 residues. The ends were cut back, 0 bases at V and 4 bases at J, with 7 bases in the middle. Germline values: CDR1 SGHRS, CDR2 YFSETQ. The CDR3 DNA reads TGCGCCAGCAGCTTGGGAGGGGGAGAGACCCAGTACTTC. The encoded protein is CASSLGGGETQYF.

The chain joins TRBV6-5 to TRBJ1-6, with a weak D call TRBD1 (5 bases). Germline CDR1 MNHEY, CDR2 SVGAGI. The length of the CDR3 is 15 residues. The germline V and J ends were trimmed by 5 bases and 9 bases, with 17 bases remaining between them. CDR3 in amino acids: CASSPGRVVFSPLHF. DNA for the CDR3: TGTGCCAGCAGTCCCGGCAGGGTTGTATTTTCACCCCTCCACTTT.

The chain recombines TRBV2 with TRBJ1-1; 9 nucleotides align to TRBD1. Germline CDR1 and CDR2: SNHLY and FYNNEI. V lost 6 bases and J lost 1; bases outside the gene matches: 3. The CDR3 is 14 amino acids. The CDR3 here is CASSAQGANTEAFF. The CDR3, as DNA: TGTGCCAGCAGCGCACAGGGGGCGAACACTGAAGCTTTCTTT.

The chain joins TRBV28 to TRBJ1-5, with TRBD1 as a possible D gene (6 bases). V lost 5 bases and J 9 bases, leaving 20 bases between the germline ends. Germline values: CDR1 MDHEN, CDR2 SYDVKM. CDR3 length: 15 amino acids. The CDR3: CASSPTDRMIRPQHF. CDR3 DNA sequence: TGTGCCAGCAGTCCTACGGACAGAATGATCAGGCCCCAGCATTTT.

The chain employs TRBV9 and TRBJ1-4; D ambiguous. The CDR3 sequence is 14 residues long. CDR1 is SGDLS, CDR2 YYNGEE, per germline. V gave up 2 bases and J gave up 0 bases, with 5 bases separating them. The CDR3 DNA is TGTGCCAGCAGCGTCGGGGCAACTAATGAAAAACTGTTTTTT. Amino acids: CASSVGATNEKLFF.

The V call is TRBV4-1, the J call TRBJ2-5; unclear D gene. V shed 2 bases and J shed 2 bases, with 18 bases lying between them. This CDR3 spans 17 amino acids. CDR1 and CDR2 from the germline V gene are MGHRA and YSYEKL. CDR3 coding DNA: TGCGCCAGCAGCCAACCCGCGCCTAGACGGTCACAAGAGACCCAGTACTTC. Residues: CASSQPAPRRSQETQYF.

The chain has TRBV3-1 (or the pseudogene TRBV3-2) and TRBJ2-3, with 9 bases lining up with TRBD2. V lost 0 bases, J lost 6 bases, and 13 bases stayed unmatched. CDR1 LGHDT and CDR2 YNNKEL come from the germline V gene (reference sequence). The CDR3 totals 18 residues. The CDR3 DNA reads as TGTGCCAGCAGCCAAGATAGTAGGCTAGCGGGAAGAGGTGATACGCAGTATTTT. Translation: CASSQDSRLAGRGDTQYF.

The chain recombines TRBV2 with TRBJ2-7; 8 bases agree with TRBD1. V lost 6 bases and J lost 2; bases outside the gene matches: 6. CDR1 SNHLY and CDR2 FYNNEI come from the germline V gene. This CDR3 is built from 14 residues. The CDR3 sequence is CASRRTGSPYEQYF. CDR3 nucleotides: TGTGCCAGCAGACGGACAGGGAGCCCCTACGAGCAGTACTTC.

The chain recombines TRBV29-1 with TRBJ1-1; 10 nucleotides line up with TRBD1. The germline gives CDR1 SQVTM, CDR2 ANQGSEA. The V gene end was trimmed by 4 bases and the J gene end by 3 bases; junction bases not matched to a gene: 2. This CDR3 region has 13 residues. CDR3 in amino acids: CSVVTGGDTEAFF. CDR3 bases: TGCAGCGTTGTGACAGGGGGCGACACTGAAGCTTTCTTT. The full variable domain, with the rest looked up from reference TRBV29-1 and TRBJ1-1, is SAVISQKPSRDICQRGTSLTIQCQVDSQVTMMFWYRQQPGQSLTLIATANQGSEATYESGFVIDKFPISRPNLTFSTLTVSNMSPEDSSIYLCSVVTGGDTEAFFGQGTRLTVV.

This chain uses TRBV18 with TRBJ1-5, with TRBD1 matching 7 bases. V trimming: 6 bases; J trimming: 5 bases; junction bases outside the gene matches: 4. This CDR3 spans 13 amino acids. Germline V gene lookup returns CDR1 KGHSH and CDR2 LQKENI. The CDR3 DNA sequence: TGTGCCAGCTCGCGGGACAGTGATCAGCCCCAGCATTTT. It yields the protein CASSRDSDQPQHF.

The rearrangement links TRBV7-2 to TRBJ1-1, with D uncertain. Trimming took off 8 bases at V and 0 bases at J, with 16 bases between the two ends. The germline V gene encodes CDR1 SGHTA and CDR2 FQGNSA. There are 15 residues in the CDR3. This CDR3 is CASQPGRHMNTEAFF. In nucleotides, the CDR3 is TGTGCCAGCCAGCCCGGGAGGCACATGAACACTGAAGCTTTCTTT.

The chain couples TRBV6-6 to TRBJ2-7, with 7 bases identical to TRBD1. The V gene's germline CDR1 is MNHNY and CDR2 SVGAGI (reference sequence). The CDR3 length is 13 residues. V lost 2 bases, J lost 5 bases, and 3 bases stayed unmatched. The CDR3 spells CASSYEDRHEQYF. Here the CDR3 DNA reads TGTGCCAGCAGTTACGAGGACAGGCACGAGCAGTACTTC.

The chain uses TRBV28 and TRBJ2-2, with 8 nucleotides matching TRBD1. Germline values: CDR1 MDHEN, CDR2 SYDVKM. The CDR3 contains 16 residues. Trimming removed 6 bases from V and 5 bases from J; junction bases left unmatched: 11. In DNA form, the CDR3 reads TGTGCCAGCAGCCCCTCCGGGACAGGTTTGACCGGGGAGCTGTTTTTT. This gives the protein CASSPSGTGLTGELFF.

The chain links TRBV9 to TRBJ2-7, with a weak D call TRBD2 (5 bases). This CDR3 region has 14 residues. V lost 4 bases and J lost 2, with 13 bases in between. CDR1 and CDR2 from the germline V gene are SGDLS and YYNGEE. The DNA of the CDR3 is TGTGCCAGCAGCACCACACCCGGGGCCTACGAGCAGTACTTC. Its translation is CASSTTPGAYEQYF.

The rearrangement links TRBV6-6 to TRBJ2-7; 10 bases are shared with TRBD2. CDR3 length: 15 residues. V gave up 7 bases and J gave up 0 bases; unmatched junction bases: 6. The germline V gene encodes CDR1 MNHNY and CDR2 SVGAGI (reference sequence). The CDR3, as DNA: TGTGCCAGCATTTTAGCGGGAGGTCCCTCCTACGAGCAGTACTTC. Protein: CASILAGGPSYEQYF.

Comments on this clone: A read error may account for a junction end that differs from germline. The CDR3 protein is CASSLGLAEYSEQFF. The CDR3 DNA is TGCGCCAGCAGCTTGGGACTAGCGGAGTACAGTGAGCAGTTCTTC. This chain connects TRBV5-1 to TRBJ2-1, with TRBD2 matching over 9 bases. Germline CDR1 is SGHRS and CDR2 is YFSETQ. This CDR3 has 15 amino acids.

The V gene is TRBV29-1, the J gene TRBJ2-1, with no clear D. The germline gives CDR1 SQVTM, CDR2 ANQGSEA. There are 13 residues in the CDR3. The ends were cut back, 3 bases at V and 4 bases at J, with 10 bases in the middle. DNA for the CDR3: TGCAGCGTTGATATGGCAGCGTACAATGAGCAGTTCTTC. It encodes CSVDMAAYNEQFF.

The chain links TRBV5-1 to TRBJ2-7; D possibly corresponds to TRBD1 (6 bases). Germline CDR1 and CDR2: SGHRS and YFSETQ. This CDR3 is 15 amino acids long. V dropped 0 bases and J dropped 6 bases, with 16 bases sitting between them. CDR3 in amino acids: CASSLDTGSQSEQYF. CDR3 coding DNA: TGCGCCAGCAGCTTGGACACAGGGAGTCAGAGCGAGCAGTACTTC.

This clone has just a few counts. This sequence joins TRBV5-1 and TRBJ1-6; 8 positions agree with TRBD1. Looked up from germline, CDR1 is SGHRS and CDR2 is YFSETQ. Trimming took 4 bases from V and 0 from J; bases not matched to a gene: 9. CDR3 length: 18 amino acids. The CDR3 reads CASSVGDRLSSYNSPLHF. Here the CDR3 DNA reads TGCGCCAGCAGCGTAGGGGACAGGCTGAGCTCCTATAATTCACCCCTCCACTTT.

V gene TRBV19 combines with J gene TRBJ2-3; D is ambiguous. This CDR3 is built from 13 residues. The germline V gene has CDR1 LNHDA and CDR2 SQIVND (reference sequence). V was shortened by 6 bases and J by 2 bases, with 9 bases between the two germline ends. The CDR3 DNA sequence: TGTGCCAGTAGAGTACTACTCACAGATACGCAGTATTTT. Its protein product is CASRVLLTDTQYF.

CDR3 protein: CASRNSGGSSYEQYF. CDR3 DNA: TGCGCCAGCAGAAATAGCGGGGGGAGCTCCTACGAGCAGTACTTC. The chain joins TRBV10-2 to TRBJ2-7, with 10 bases lining up with TRBD2. Per the germline V gene, CDR1 is WSHSY and CDR2 is SAAADI. Germline trimming cut 6 bases from V and 0 bases from J; bases unmatched to any gene: 5. CDR3 length: 15 amino acids.

J is TRBJ1-4 and V is TRBV6-5, with D hard to call. The CDR3 consists of 15 residues. V shed 0 bases and J shed 3 bases, with 8 bases lying between them. Germline V gives CDR1 MNHEY, CDR2 SVGAGI. The CDR3 coding sequence is TGTGCCAGCAGTTACTCGGAGTTGGCTAATGAAAAACTGTTTTTT. This sequence encodes CASSYSELANEKLFF.

The chain is built from TRBV5-1 and TRBJ2-7; tentatively, D is TRBD2 (5 bases). CDR1 and CDR2 from the germline V gene are SGHRS and YFSETQ. V gave up 0 bases and J gave up 0 bases, with 7 bases separating them. CDR3 size: 14 residues. CDR3 nucleotide sequence: TGCGCCAGCAGCTTGGCGGGGAGCTCCTACGAGCAGTACTTC. Amino acid sequence: CASSLAGSSYEQYF.

The rearrangement joins TRBV11-3 to TRBJ2-2; D may be TRBD2 (6 bases). This CDR3 is built from 15 residues. Trimming shortened V by 5 bases and J by 3 bases, and 13 bases separated the two germline ends. Germline V lookup: CDR1 SGHNT, CDR2 YENEEA. CDR3: CASSLGGIYTGELFF. Here the CDR3 DNA reads TGTGCCAGCAGCCTCGGCGGGATCTACACCGGGGAGCTGTTTTTT.

The chain carries TRBV18 and TRBJ2-3; the match to TRBD2 covers 8 bases. The junction had 5 bases not matched to a gene; V was cut back by 6 bases and J by 0 bases. This CDR3 has 15 residues. Germline lookup yields CDR1 KGHSH and CDR2 LQKENI. The CDR3 nucleotides are TGTGCCAGCTCTCTCACTAGCGGTAGCACAGATACGCAGTATTTT. Its translation: CASSLTSGSTDTQYF.

The chain carries TRBV14 and TRBJ2-1; tentatively, D is TRBD1 (6 bases). Germline V gene data show CDR1 as SGHDN and CDR2 as FVKESK. CDR3 length equals 15 residues. V dropped 4 bases and J dropped 3 bases, with 13 bases sitting between them. The CDR3, as DNA: TGTGCCAGCAGCCTCTTAGGACAGCTCTACAATGAGCAGTTCTTC. This gives the protein CASSLLGQLYNEQFF.